The 2 T cell receptor beta chains in this list originate from one sample, sequenced in a study of persistence of HIV-infected CD4 T cells. The libraries were made with immunoSEQ version 4 in survey mode. This table comes from immunoSEQ multiplex PCR, and its TCRdb copy is limited to in-frame clones, with some not included. The data contain about 64,000 clones, about 81% of them singletons. Their antigens remain unidentified. An overlapping HIV-1 Gag peptide pool stimulated these cells at approximately 1 ug/peptide/mL. Memory cells lacking CD40L and CD69 with high CD45RO were sorted. Sample: CD4+ T cells sorted from PBMCs after approximately 18-hour stimulation, taken from a patient who received antiretroviral therapy. All receptors derive from an adult man with HIV who was CMV-seropositive.

The chain links TRBV5-8 to TRBJ1-2; 7 bases align to TRBD1. J was trimmed by 8 bases and V by 4 bases; bases with no gene match: 5. Looked up from germline, CDR1 is SGHTS and CDR2 is YDEGEE. This CDR3 is built from 12 residues. CDR3 bases: TGTGCCAGCAGCCGTACAGGGGTAGGCTACACCTTC. Translation: CASSRTGVGYTF.

The J gene is TRBJ2-1, the V gene TRBV20-1; 9 nucleotides agree with TRBD2. This CDR3 is 15 amino acids long. Germline trimming cut 3 bases from V and 8 bases from J; bases unmatched to any gene: 11. Germline CDR1 DFQATT, CDR2 SNEGSKA (reference sequence). The CDR3 reads CSASRGGALLDEQFF. For the CDR3, the DNA is TGCAGTGCTAGTCGCGGGGGGGCTTTGTTGGATGAGCAGTTCTTC.